Listed here is a single TCR beta chain. Relative to the germline gene, one junction end is altered; a read error may explain this. The CDR3 runs to 14 residues. CDR1 is KGHSH and CDR2 is LQKENI in the germline V gene. As for time point: newly diagnosed GD, antithyroid drugs for less than 3 months. After RNA was extracted from PBMCs, the TCR library was made from it. TCR beta libraries were built with iRepertoire HTBI primers and Arm-PCR of CDR3 regions. TCRdb passed the multiplex PCR reads through MiXCR, listing each CDR3 protein once. The sample has 540,000 or so distinct CDR3 sequences, roughly 14% seen once. This entry is derived from a study of regulatory T cells in long-lasting Graves disease. The same sample was also studied in work on T cells in Graves' hyperthyroidism and ophthalmopathy.

Sequencing was performed on peripheral blood mononuclear cells (PBMCs), taken at new diagnosis, from a patient treated with antithyroid drugs. The receptor was derived from a man under 40 with Graves disease. The chain is built from TRBV18 and TRBJ2-2; D is perhaps TRBD1 (6 bases). The CDR3: CASSPRQATGEPFF. CDR3 bases: TGTGCCAGCTCACCACGACAGGCCACCGGGGAGCCGTTTTTT. The full variable domain, its missing parts supplied by reference TRBV18 and TRBJ2-2, is NAGVMQNPRHLVRRRGQEARLRCSPMKGHSHVYWYRQLPEEGLKFMVYLQKENIIDESGMPKERFSAEFPKEGPSILRIQQVVRGDSAAYFCASSPRQATGEPFFGEGSRLTVL.